What follows is one TCR beta chain and its context. The read terminates 3 residues ahead of where the CDR3 ends, so the germline J gene completes it. The sample originates from a study of T cells in women clearing cervical HPV infection. Study details: No precancer developed; the control's incident HPV16 infection cleared within 12 months.

Assay: immunoSEQ multiplex PCR; the TCRdb copy retains only in-frame clones and omits some. The ten most abundant clones cover around 4% of a sample with over 30,000 clones. CDR1 SNHLY and CDR2 FYNNEI come from the germline V gene. The CDR3 is 16 residues long. The V gene lost 7 bases and the J gene lost 4 bases, with 22 bases spanning the gap. The sequenced sample consisted of blood buffy coat. This chain uses TRBV2 with TRBJ2-5, with D uncertain. This TCR derives from a woman between 18 and 69 years old with a cervical HPV16 infection that either progressed to CIN3+ or cleared (not recorded which). CDR3 amino acids: CASTEVRFSATETQYF. The CDR3 DNA, read in part, is TGTGCCAGCACCGAGGTTCGGTTTTCAGCGACAGAGACC.